This TCR beta chain appears in the sequencing data of a study of T cell repertoires in cytomegalovirus infection (dated by TCRdb to between 2018 and 2021). Describing the broader study: Because public TCR beta signatures pointed to carriage of CMV infection together with the matching HLA type, the HLA type of each donor mattered for the analysis. What the study reported, not specific to this receptor: Cumulative frequency of public TCR beta family members discriminated carriers of CMV infection plus the relevant HLA type in this cohort and an independent 352-donor cohort. In the ex vivo response, HLA-C-restricted CMV-specific TCR beta clonotypes were dominant, and in two of eight donors the single most frequent clonotype came from this HLA-C-restricted group.

This clonotype occurred many times. The antigen this receptor binds is unknown. The input lacks base qualities; no much larger clone sits a single base away. Sequenced using an Illumina HiSeq 1500. Through fastp at Q25 and MiXCR, TCRdb rebuilt clones from the public reads, retaining in-frame beta chains. Rows are unified per CDR3 protein, each entry keeping the most common DNA and genes. The table for this sample lists 200,000 to 300,000 distinct CDR3 sequences; roughly an eighth of them were counted only once. The ten biggest clones cover 8.5% to 9% of the sample. From the germline V gene, CDR1 is KGHDR and CDR2 is SFDVKD. Deletion took 7 bases off V and 2 bases off J, with a span of 18 bases between the germline ends. The CDR3 starts with the cysteine, ends with the phenylalanine, and has 16 residues. This entry keeps only the CDR3 DNA: 48 bases, framed from base 1.

The specimen sequenced was PBMCs. The sequence joins TRBV24-1 to TRBJ2-3, with the D gene not clear enough to name. This TCR derives from a human donor in good health (CMV status not recorded). Some clones in this sample may be carry-over from other donors' samples. The nucleotide sequence reads as follows: TGTGCCACCAGAGACTCTCAGGTCCAATTCACAGATACGCAGTATTTT. Translated, it gives CATRDSQVQFTDTQYF.